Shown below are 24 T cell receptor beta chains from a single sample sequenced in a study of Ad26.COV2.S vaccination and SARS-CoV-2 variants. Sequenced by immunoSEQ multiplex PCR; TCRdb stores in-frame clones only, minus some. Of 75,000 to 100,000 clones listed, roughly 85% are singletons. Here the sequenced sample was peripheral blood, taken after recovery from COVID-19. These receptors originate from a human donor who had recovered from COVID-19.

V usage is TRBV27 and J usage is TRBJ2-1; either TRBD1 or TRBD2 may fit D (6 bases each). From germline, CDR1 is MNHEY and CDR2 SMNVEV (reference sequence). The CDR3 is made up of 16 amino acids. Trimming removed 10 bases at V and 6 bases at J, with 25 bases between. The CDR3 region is CATRGGTGSFFNEQFF. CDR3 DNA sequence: TGTGCCACCAGAGGGGGGACCGGCTCCTTCTTCAATGAGCAGTTCTTC.

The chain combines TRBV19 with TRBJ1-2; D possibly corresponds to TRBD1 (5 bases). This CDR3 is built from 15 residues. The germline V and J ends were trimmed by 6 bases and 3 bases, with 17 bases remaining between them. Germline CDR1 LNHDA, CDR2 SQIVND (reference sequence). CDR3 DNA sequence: TGTGCCAGTAGGGAATTGACCGGGACGGACTATGGCTACACCTTC. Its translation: CASRELTGTDYGYTF.

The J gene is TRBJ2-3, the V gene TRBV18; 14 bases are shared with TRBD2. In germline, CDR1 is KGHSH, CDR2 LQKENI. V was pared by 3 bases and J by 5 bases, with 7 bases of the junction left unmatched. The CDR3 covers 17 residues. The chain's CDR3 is CASSPKGTSGSGDTQYF. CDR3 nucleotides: TGTGCCAGCTCACCGAAGGGGACTAGCGGGAGTGGAGATACGCAGTATTTT.

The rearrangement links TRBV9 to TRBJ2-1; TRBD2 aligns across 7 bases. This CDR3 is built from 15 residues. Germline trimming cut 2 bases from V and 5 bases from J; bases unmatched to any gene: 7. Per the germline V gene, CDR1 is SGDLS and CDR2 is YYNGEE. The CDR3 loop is CASSVSPAGNNEQFF. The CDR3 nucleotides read TGTGCCAGCAGCGTCTCCCCAGCGGGGAACAATGAGCAGTTCTTC.

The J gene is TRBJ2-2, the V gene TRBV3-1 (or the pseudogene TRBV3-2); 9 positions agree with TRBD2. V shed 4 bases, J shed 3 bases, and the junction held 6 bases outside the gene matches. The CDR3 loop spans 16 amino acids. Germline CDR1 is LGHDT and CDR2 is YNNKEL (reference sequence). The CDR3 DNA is TGTGCCAGCAGCCGAACGACTAGCGGATACACCGGGGAGCTGTTTTTT. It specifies CASSRTTSGYTGELFF.

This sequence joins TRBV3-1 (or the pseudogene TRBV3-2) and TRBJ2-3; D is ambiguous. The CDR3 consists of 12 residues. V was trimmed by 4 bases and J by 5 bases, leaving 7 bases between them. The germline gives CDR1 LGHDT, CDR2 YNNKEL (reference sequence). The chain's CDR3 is CASSLAEDTQYF. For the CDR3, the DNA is TGTGCCAGCAGCCTAGCTGAAGATACGCAGTATTTT.

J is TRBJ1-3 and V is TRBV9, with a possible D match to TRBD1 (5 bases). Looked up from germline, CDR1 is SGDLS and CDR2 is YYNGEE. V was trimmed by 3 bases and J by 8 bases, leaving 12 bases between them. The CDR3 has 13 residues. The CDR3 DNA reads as TGTGCCAGCAGCGAACAGGACAAATACACCATATATTTT. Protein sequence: CASSEQDKYTIYF.

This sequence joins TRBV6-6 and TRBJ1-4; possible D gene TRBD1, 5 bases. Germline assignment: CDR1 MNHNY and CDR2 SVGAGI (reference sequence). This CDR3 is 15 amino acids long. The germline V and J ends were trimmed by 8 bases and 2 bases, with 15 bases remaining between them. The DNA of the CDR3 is TGTGCCAGCGCAACTACAGGTGTGACTAATGAAAAACTGTTTTTT. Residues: CASATTGVTNEKLFF.

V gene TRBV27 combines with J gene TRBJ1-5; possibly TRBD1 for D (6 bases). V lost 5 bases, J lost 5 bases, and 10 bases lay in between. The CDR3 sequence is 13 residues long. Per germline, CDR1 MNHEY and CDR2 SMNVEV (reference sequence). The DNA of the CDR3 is TGTGCCAGCAGTCTAAACAGGGATCAGCCCCAGCATTTT. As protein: CASSLNRDQPQHF.

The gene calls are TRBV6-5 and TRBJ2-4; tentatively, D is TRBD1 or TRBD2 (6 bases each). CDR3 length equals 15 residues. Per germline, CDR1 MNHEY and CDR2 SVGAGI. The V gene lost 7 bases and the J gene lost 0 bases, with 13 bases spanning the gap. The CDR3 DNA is TGTGCCAGCACTAGGGGGGCTTTAGCCAAAAACATTCAGTACTTC. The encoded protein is CASTRGALAKNIQYF.

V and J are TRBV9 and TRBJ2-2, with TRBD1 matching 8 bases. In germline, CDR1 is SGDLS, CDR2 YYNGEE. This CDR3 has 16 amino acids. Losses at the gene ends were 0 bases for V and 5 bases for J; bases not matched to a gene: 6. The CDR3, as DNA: TGTGCCAGCAGCGTAGGTGCAGGGGGCGCGACCGGGGAGCTGTTTTTT. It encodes CASSVGAGGATGELFF. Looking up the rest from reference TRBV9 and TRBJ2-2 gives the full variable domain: DSGVTQTPKHLITATGQRVTLRCSPRSGDLSVYWYQQSLDQGLQFLIQYYNGEERAKGNILERFSAQQFPDLHSELNLSSLELGDSALYFCASSVGAGGATGELFFGEGSRLTVL.

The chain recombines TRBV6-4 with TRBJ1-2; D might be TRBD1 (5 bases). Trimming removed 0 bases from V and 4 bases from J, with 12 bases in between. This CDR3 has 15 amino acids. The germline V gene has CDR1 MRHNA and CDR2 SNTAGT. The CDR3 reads CASSDSHGTGYGYTF. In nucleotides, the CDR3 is TGTGCCAGCAGTGACTCCCACGGGACCGGCTATGGCTACACCTTC.

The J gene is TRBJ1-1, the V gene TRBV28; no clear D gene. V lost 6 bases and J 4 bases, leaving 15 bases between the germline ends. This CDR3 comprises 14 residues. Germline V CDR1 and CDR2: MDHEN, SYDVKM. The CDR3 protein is CASRELGKSTEAFF. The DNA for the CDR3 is TGTGCCAGCAGGGAACTCGGGAAGAGCACTGAAGCTTTCTTT.

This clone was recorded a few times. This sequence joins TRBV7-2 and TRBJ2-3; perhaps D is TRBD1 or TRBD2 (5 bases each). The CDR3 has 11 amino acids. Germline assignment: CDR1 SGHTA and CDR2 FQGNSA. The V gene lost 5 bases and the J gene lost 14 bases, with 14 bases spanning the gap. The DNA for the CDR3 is TGTGCCAGCAGCACCGGGGCTCCCGGGTATTTT. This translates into CASSTGAPGYF. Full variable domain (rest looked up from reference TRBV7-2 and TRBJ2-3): GAGVSQSPSNKVTEKGKDVELRCDPISGHTALYWYRQSLGQGLEFLIYFQGNSAPDKSGLPSDRFSAERTGGSVSTLTIQRTQQEDSAVYLCASSTGAPGYFGPGTRLTVL.

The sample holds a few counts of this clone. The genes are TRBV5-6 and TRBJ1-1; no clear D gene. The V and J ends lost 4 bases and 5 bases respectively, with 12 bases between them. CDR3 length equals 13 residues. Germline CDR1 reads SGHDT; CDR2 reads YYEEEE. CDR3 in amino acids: CASSLSPGTEAFF. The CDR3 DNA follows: TGTGCCAGCAGCCTGAGCCCGGGAACTGAAGCTTTCTTT.

The CDR3, as DNA: TGCACCAGCAGCCAGGGTTCTCGAACTCACTACAATGAGCAGTTCTTC. Protein: CTSSQGSRTHYNEQFF. The V call is TRBV1, the J call TRBJ2-1. TRBV1 is flagged as a pseudogene. The CDR3 consists of 16 residues.

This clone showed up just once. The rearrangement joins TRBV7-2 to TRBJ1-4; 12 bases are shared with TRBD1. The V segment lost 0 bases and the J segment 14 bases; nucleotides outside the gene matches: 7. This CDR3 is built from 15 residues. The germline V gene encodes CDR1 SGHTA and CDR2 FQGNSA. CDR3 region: CASSLAGTGGEGLFF. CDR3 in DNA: TGTGCCAGCAGCTTAGCGGGGACAGGGGGCGAAGGGCTGTTTTTT.

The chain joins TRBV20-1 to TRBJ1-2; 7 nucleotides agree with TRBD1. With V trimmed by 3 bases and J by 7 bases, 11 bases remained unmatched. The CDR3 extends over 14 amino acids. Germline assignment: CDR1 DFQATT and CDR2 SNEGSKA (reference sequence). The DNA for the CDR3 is TGCAGTGCTAGTCGGGACAGAACGACTAGTGGCTACACCTTC. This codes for CSASRDRTTSGYTF.

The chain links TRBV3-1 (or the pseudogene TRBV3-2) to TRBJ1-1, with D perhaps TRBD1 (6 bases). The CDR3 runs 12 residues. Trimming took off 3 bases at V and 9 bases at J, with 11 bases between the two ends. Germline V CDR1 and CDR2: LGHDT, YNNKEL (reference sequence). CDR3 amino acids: CASSQDDRKAFF. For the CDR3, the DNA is TGTGCCAGCAGCCAGGATGACAGGAAAGCTTTCTTT.

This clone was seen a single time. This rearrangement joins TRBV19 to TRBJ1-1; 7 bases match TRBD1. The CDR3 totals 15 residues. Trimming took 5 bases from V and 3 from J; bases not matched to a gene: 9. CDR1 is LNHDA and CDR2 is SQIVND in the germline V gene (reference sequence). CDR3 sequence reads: CASSSRTGLDTEAFF. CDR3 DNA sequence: TGTGCCAGTAGTTCCAGGACAGGTTTGGACACTGAAGCTTTCTTT. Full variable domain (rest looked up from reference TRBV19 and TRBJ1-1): DGGITQSPKYLFRKEGQNVTLSCEQNLNHDAMYWYRQDPGQGLRLIYYSQIVNDFQKGDIAEGYSVSREKKESFPLTVTSAQKNPTAFYLCASSSRTGLDTEAFFGQGTRLTVV.

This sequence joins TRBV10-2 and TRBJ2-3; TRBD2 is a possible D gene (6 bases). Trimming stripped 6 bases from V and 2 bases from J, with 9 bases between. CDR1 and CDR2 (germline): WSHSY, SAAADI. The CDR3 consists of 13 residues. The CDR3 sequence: CASREGHTDTQYF. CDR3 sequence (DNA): TGCGCCAGCAGGGAGGGCCACACAGATACGCAGTATTTT.

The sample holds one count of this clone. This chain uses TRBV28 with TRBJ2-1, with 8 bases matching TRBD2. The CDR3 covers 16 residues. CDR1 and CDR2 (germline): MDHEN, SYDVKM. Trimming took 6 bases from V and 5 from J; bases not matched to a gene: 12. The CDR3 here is CASRNFDLAGHNEQFF. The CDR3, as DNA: TGTGCCAGCAGGAATTTCGATTTAGCGGGGCACAATGAGCAGTTCTTC.

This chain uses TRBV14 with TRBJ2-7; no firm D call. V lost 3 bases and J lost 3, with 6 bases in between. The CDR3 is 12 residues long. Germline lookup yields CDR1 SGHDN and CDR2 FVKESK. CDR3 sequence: CASSHSSYEQYF. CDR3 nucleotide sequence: TGTGCCAGCAGCCACTCGAGCTACGAGCAGTACTTC. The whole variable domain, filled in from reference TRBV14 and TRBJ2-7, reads EAGVTQFPSHSVIEKGQTVTLRCDPISGHDNLYWYRRVMGKEIKFLLHFVKESKQDESGMPNNRFLAERTGGTYSTLKVQPAELEDSGVYFCASSHSSYEQYFGPGTRLTVT.

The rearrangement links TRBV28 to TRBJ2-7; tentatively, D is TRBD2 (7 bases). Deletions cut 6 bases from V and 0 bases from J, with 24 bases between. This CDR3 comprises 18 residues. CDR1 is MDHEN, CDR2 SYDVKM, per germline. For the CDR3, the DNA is TGTGCCAGCAGGATTAGAATACTGGGGGGGGGCTTCTCCTACGAGCAGTACTTC. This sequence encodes CASRIRILGGGFSYEQYF.